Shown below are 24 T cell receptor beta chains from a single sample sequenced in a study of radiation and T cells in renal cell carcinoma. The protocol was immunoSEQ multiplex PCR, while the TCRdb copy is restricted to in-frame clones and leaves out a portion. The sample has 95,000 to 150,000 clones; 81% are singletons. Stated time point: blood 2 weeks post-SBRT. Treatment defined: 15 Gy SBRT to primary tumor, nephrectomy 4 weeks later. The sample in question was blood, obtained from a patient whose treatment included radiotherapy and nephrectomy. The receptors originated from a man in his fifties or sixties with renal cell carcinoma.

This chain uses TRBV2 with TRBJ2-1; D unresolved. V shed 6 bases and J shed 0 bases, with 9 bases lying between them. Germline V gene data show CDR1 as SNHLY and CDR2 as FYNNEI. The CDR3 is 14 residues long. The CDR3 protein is CASSLESSYNEQFF. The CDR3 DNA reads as TGTGCCAGCAGCTTAGAAAGCTCCTACAATGAGCAGTTCTTC.

The CDR3 loop reads CASSLSVSGANVLTF. In nucleotides, the CDR3 is TGCGCCAGCAGCTTGAGCGTCTCTGGGGCCAACGTCCTGACTTTC. The V call is TRBV5-1, the J call TRBJ2-6, with D unclear. The CDR3 length is 15 residues. Germline-derived CDR1 and CDR2 are SGHRS and YFSETQ. Trimming cost V 1 base and J 0 bases, with 5 bases left between them.

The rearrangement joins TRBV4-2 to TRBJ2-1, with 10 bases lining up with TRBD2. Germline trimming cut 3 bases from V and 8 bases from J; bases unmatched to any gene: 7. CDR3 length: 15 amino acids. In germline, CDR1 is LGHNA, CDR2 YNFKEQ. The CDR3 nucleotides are TGTGCCAGCAGCCACTCAGCGGGGGGGCTCTATGAGCAGTTCTTC. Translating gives CASSHSAGGLYEQFF.

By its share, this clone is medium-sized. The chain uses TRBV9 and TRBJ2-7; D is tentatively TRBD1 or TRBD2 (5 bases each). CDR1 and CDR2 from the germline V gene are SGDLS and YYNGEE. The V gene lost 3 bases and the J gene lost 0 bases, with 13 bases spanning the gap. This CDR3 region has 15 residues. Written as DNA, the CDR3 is TGTGCCAGCAGCGCAACCGGGGACGGCTCCTACGAGCAGTACTTC. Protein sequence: CASSATGDGSYEQYF.

Written as DNA, the CDR3 is TGTGCCAGCAGTTATTGGGGAGACGAGCAGTACTTC. This codes for CASSYWGDEQYF. The chain has TRBV6-6 and TRBJ2-7, with a possible D match to TRBD2 (5 bases). V lost 3 bases and J 5 bases, leaving 8 bases between the germline ends. This CDR3 is built from 12 residues. Germline CDR1 and CDR2: MNHNY and SVGAGI (reference sequence).

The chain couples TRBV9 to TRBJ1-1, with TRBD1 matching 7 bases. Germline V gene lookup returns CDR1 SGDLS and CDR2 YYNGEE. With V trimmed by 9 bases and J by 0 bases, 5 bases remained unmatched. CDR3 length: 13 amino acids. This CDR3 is CATAQGMNTEAFF. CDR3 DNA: TGTGCCACCGCACAGGGGATGAACACTGAAGCTTTCTTT.

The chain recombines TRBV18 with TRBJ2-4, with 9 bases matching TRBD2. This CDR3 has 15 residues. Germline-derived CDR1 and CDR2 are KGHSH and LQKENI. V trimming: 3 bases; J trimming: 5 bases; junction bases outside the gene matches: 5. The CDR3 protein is CASSPFTSGQNIQYF. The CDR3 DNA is TGTGCCAGCTCACCGTTTACTAGCGGGCAAAACATTCAGTACTTC.

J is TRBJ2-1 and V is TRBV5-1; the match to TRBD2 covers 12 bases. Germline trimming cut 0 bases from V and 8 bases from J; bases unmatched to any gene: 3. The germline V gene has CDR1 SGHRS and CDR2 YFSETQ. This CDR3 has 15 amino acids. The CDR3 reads CASSLGTSGMYEQFF. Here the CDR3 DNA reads TGCGCCAGCAGCTTGGGGACTAGCGGGATGTATGAGCAGTTCTTC.

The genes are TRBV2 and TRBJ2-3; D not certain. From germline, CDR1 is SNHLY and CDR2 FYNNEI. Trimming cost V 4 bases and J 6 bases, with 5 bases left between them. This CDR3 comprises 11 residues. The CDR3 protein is CASSVGDTQYF. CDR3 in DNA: TGTGCCAGCAGTGTAGGGGATACGCAGTATTTT.

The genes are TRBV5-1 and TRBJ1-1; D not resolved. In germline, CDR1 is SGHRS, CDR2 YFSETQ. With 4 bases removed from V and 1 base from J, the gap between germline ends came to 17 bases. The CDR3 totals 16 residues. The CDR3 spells CASSQVVPGGNTEAFF. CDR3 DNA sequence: TGCGCCAGCAGCCAGGTCGTACCCGGAGGGAACACTGAAGCTTTCTTT. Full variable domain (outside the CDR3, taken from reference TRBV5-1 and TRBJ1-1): KAGVTQTPRYLIKTRGQQVTLSCSPISGHRSVSWYQQTPGQGLQFLFEYFSETQRNKGNFPGRFSGRQFSNSRSEMNVSTLELGDSALYLCASSQVVPGGNTEAFFGQGTRLTVV.

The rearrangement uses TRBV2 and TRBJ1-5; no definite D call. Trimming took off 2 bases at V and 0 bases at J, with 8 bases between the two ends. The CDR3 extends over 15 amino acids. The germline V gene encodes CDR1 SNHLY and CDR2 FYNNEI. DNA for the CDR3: TGTGCCAGCAGTGAATTAGGATATAGCAATCAGCCCCAGCATTTT. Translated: CASSELGYSNQPQHF.

Written as DNA, the CDR3 is TGTGCCAGCCGGTCTGACCAAGAGACCCAGTACTTC. It translates to CASRSDQETQYF. The chain has TRBV7-8 and TRBJ2-5, with D unclear. The ends were cut back, 8 bases at V and 0 bases at J, with 7 bases in the middle. CDR3 length: 12 residues. Per germline, CDR1 SGHVS and CDR2 FQNEAQ.

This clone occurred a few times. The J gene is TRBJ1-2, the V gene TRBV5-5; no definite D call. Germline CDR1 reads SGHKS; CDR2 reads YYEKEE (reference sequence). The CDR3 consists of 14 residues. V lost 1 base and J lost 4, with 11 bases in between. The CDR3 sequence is CASSLLGYVYGYTF. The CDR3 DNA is TGTGCCAGCAGCTTGTTGGGATACGTCTATGGCTACACCTTC.

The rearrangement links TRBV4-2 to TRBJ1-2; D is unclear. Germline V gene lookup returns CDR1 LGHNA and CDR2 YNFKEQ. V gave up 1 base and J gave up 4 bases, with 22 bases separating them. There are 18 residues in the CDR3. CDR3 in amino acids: CASSQVGTTTSSSYGYTF. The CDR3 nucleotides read TGTGCCAGCAGCCAAGTGGGCACCACGACGTCCTCTAGCTATGGCTACACCTTC.

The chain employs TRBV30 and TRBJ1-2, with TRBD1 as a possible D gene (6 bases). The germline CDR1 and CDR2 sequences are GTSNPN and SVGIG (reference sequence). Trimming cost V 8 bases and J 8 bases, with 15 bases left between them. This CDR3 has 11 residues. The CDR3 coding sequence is TGTGCCAATGATAGGGGGAACGGCTACACCTTC. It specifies CANDRGNGYTF.

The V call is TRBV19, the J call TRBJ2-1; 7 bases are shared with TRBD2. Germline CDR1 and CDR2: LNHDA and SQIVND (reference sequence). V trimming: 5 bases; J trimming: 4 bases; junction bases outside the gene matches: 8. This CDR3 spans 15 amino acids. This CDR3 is CASSRLVGGYNEQFF. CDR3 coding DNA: TGTGCCAGTAGTCGTCTGGTGGGAGGGTACAATGAGCAGTTCTTC. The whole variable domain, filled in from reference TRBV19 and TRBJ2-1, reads DGGITQSPKYLFRKEGQNVTLSCEQNLNHDAMYWYRQDPGQGLRLIYYSQIVNDFQKGDIAEGYSVSREKKESFPLTVTSAQKNPTAFYLCASSRLVGGYNEQFFGPGTRLTVL.

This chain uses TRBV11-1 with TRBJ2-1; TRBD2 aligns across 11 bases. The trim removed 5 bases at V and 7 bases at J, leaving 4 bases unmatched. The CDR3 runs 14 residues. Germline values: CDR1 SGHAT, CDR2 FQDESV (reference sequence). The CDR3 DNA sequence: TGTGCCAGCAGCGGGAGACTAGCGGGGAATGAGCAGTTCTTC. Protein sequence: CASSGRLAGNEQFF.

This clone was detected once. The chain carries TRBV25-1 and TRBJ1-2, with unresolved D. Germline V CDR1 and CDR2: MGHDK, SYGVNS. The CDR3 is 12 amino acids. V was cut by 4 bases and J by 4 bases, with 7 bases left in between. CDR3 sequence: CASSGTVYGYTF. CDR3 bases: TGTGCCAGCAGTGGGACGGTCTATGGCTACACCTTC.

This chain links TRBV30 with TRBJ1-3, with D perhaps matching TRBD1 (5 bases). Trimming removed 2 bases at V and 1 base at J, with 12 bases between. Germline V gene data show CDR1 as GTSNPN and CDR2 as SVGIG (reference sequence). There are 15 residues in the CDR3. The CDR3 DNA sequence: TGTGCCTGGAGTCGAGGGACCAATTCTGGAAACACCATATATTTT. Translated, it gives CAWSRGTNSGNTIYF.

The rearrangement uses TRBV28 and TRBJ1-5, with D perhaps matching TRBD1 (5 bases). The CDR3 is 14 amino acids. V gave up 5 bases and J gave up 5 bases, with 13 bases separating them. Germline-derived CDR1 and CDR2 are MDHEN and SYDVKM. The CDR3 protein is CASSEGRGYQPQHF. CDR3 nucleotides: TGTGCCAGCAGTGAGGGACGGGGGTATCAGCCCCAGCATTTT.

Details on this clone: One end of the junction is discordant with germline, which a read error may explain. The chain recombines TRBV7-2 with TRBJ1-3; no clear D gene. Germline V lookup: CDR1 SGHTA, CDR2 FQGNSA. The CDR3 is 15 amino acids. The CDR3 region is CASSLALGPGSTIYF. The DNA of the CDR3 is TGTGCCAGCAGCTTAGCGCTTGGTCCTGGAAGCACCATATATTTT.

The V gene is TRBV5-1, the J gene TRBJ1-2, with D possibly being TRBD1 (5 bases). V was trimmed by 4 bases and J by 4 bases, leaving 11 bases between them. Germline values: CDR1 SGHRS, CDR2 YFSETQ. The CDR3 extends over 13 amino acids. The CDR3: CASSLTVRYGYTF. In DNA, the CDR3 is TGCGCCAGCAGCCTGACAGTCCGCTATGGCTACACCTTC. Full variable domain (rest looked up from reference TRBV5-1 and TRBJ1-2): KAGVTQTPRYLIKTRGQQVTLSCSPISGHRSVSWYQQTPGQGLQFLFEYFSETQRNKGNFPGRFSGRQFSNSRSEMNVSTLELGDSALYLCASSLTVRYGYTFGSGTRLTVV.

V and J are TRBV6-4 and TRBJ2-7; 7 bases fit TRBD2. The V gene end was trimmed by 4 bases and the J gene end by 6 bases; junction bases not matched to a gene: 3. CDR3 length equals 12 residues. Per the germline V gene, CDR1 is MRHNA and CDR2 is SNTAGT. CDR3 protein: CASSGPGGEQYF. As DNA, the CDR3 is TGTGCCAGCAGTGGCCCGGGGGGCGAGCAGTACTTC.

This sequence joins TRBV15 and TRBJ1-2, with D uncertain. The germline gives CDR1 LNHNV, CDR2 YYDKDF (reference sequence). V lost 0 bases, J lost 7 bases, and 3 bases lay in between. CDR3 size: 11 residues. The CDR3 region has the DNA TGTGCCACCAGCAGAGACTTTGGCTACACCTTC. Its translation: CATSRDFGYTF.